This T cell receptor (beta chain) was profiled in a study of CD8 T cells in ankylosing spondylitis. Construction of TCR beta libraries was performed using quantitative 5'-RACE with molecular barcodes. Each CDR3 protein is one row after TCRdb ran MiXCR on the 5' RACE reads. The repertoire holds 250,000 to 300,000 distinct CDR3 sequences, with around 20% as singletons. Germline V gene data show CDR1 as SGHRS and CDR2 as YFSETQ. V gave up 4 bases and J gave up 5 bases; unmatched junction bases: 6. The CDR3 runs to 14 residues. Sequenced sample: blood, either unsorted or a sorted T cell fraction (not recorded which). The chain combines TRBV5-1 with TRBJ2-5; TRBD2 agrees at 9 bases. This sequence originates from a male donor with ankylosing spondylitis or in good health (not recorded which). The DNA for the CDR3 is TGCGCCAGCAGCCGTAGCGGGGGCGGGGAGACCCAGTACTTC. Translated, it gives CASSRSGGGETQYF. The full variable domain, rest sourced from reference TRBV5-1 and TRBJ2-5, is KAGVTQTPRYLIKTRGQQVTLSCSPISGHRSVSWYQQTPGQGLQFLFEYFSETQRNKGNFPGRFSGRQFSNSRSEMNVSTLELGDSALYLCASSRSGGGETQYFGPGTRLLVL.